The sequence of this TCR beta chain was determined in a study of cytomegalovirus exposure and HLA in healthy donors. Points from the study as a whole: Most TCR sequences showed up rarely, but some public TCRs showed up in many donors.

This clone has only a few counts. Antigen: not known. The donors formed part of the 120-subject validation cohort, distinct from the roughly 670-subject first cohort. CDR1 and CDR2 (germline): SQVTM, ANQGSEA. V gave up 0 bases and J gave up 3 bases, with 12 bases separating them. The CDR3 is 14 amino acids. Sequenced by immunoSEQ multiplex PCR; TCRdb stores in-frame clones only, minus some. This table holds around 300,000 clones, approximately 86% found once. This chain uses TRBV29-1 with TRBJ2-7; a weak D match, TRBD1 (5 bases). The specimen was PBMCs. The sequence was collected from a man aged 25 to 45 in good health and CMV-seronegative. The CDR3 spells CSVEDQAGHYEQYF. CDR3 sequence (DNA): TGCAGCGTTGAAGATCAGGCAGGGCACTACGAGCAGTACTTC.